The source of this T cell receptor beta chain is a study of T cell responses to AZD1222 COVID-19 vaccine. Germline CDR1 reads MDHEN; CDR2 reads SYDVKM. Deletions cut 8 bases from V and 4 bases from J, with 14 bases between. The CDR3 runs 13 residues. Points from the study as a whole: Of the AZD1222 recipients, only five to seven were seropositive at baseline. All repertoire sampling was performed exclusively after the peak T cell response. In a largely white British group with more females than males, clonal diversity was possibly underestimated.

As to this clone: Its antigen is currently unknown.

Produced via immunoSEQ multiplex PCR; TCRdb's table is partial and in-frame only. The sample comprises 110,000 or so clones, approximately 89% of which are singletons, and around 3.3% rests with the top ten. This clonotype originated in an adult in good health. The V and J genes are TRBV28 and TRBJ1-1; D possibly corresponds to TRBD1 (5 bases). This specimen was peripheral blood, taken on day 0 of MenACWY control vaccination. CDR3 loop: CASVGQAGTEAFF. CDR3 sequence (DNA): TGTGCCAGCGTGGGGCAGGCGGGCACTGAAGCTTTCTTT.